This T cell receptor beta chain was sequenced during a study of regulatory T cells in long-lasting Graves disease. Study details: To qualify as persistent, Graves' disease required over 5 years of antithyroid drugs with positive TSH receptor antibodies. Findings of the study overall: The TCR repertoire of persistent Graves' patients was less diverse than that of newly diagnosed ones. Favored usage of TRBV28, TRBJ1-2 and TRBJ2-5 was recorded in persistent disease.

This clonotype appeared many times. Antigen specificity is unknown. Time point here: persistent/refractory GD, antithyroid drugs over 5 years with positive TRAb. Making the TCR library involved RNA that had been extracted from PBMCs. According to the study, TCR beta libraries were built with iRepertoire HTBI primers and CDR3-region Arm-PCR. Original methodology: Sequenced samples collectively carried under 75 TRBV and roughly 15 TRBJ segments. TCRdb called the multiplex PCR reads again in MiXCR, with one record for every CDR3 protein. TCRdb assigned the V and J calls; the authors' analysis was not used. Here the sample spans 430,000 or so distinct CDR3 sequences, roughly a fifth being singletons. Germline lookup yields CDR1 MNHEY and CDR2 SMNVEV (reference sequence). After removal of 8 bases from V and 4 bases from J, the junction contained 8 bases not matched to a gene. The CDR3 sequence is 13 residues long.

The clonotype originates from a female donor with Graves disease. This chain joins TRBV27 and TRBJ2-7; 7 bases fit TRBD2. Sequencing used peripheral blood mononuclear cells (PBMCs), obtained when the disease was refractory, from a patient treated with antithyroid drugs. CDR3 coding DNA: TGTGCCAGCGGGAGGGGATCCGTATACGAGCAGTACTTC. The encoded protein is CASGRGSVYEQYF.